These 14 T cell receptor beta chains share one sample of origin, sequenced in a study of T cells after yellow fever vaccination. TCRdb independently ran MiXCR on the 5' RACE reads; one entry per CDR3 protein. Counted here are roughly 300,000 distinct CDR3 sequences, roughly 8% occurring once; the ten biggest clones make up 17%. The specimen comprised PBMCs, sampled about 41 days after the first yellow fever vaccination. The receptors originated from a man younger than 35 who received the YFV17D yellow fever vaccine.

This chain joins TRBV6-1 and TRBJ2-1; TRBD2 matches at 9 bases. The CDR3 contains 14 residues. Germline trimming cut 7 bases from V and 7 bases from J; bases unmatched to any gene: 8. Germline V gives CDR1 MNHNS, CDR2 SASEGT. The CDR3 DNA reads TGTGCCAGCACTCCCTTGGCGGGGGGGAATGAGCAGTTCTTC. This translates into CASTPLAGGNEQFF.

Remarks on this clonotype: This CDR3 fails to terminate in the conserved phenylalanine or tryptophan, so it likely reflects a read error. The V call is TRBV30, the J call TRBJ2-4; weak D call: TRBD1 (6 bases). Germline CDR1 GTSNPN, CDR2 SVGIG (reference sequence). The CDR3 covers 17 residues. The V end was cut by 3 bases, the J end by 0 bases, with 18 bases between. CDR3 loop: CAWRPVTGTLAKNIQYI. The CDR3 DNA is TGTGCCTGGAGGCCCGTAACAGGGACCCTAGCCAAAAACATTCAGTACATC.

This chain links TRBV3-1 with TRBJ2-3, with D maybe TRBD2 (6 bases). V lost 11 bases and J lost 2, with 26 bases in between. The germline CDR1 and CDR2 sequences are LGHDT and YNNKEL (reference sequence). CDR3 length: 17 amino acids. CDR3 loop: CASTQDGTSRVTDTQYF. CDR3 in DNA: TGTGCCTCCACCCAAGATGGAACTAGCAGGGTCACAGATACGCAGTATTTT.

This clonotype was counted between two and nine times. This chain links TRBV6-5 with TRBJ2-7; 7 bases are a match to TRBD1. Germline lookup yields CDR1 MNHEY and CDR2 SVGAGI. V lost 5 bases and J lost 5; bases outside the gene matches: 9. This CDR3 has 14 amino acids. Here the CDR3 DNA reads TGTGCCAGCAGTCACGGCAGGGGGATTGACGAGCAGTACGTC. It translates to CASSHGRGIDEQYV.

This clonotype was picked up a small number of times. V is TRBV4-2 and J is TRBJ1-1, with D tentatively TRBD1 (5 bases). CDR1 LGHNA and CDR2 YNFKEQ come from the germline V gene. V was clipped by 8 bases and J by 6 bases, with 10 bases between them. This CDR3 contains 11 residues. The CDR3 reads CASGRVSEAFF. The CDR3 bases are TGTGCCAGCGGCAGGGTTTCTGAAGCTTTCTTT.

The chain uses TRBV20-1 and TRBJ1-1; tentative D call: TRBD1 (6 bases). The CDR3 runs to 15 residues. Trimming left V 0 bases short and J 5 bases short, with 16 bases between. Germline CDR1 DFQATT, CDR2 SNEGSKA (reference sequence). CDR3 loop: CSARDRDRLWTEAFF. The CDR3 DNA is TGCAGTGCTAGAGATCGCGACAGGTTGTGGACTGAAGCTTTCTTT.

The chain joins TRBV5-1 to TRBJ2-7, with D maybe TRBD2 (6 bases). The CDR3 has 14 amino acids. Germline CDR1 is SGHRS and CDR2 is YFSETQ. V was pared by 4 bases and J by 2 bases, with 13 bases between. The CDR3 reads CASSPGTSAYEQYV. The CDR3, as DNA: TGCGCCAGCAGCCCCGGGACTTCGGCCTACGAGCAGTACGTC.

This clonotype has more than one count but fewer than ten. The CDR3 sequence is CASSLPGGVYEQYF. In DNA form, the CDR3 reads TGTGCCAGCAGTTTACCAGGGGGCGTCTACGAGCAGTACTTC. V gene TRBV7-2 combines with J gene TRBJ2-7; 8 positions agree with TRBD1. Germline V gives CDR1 SGHTA, CDR2 FQGNSA. The CDR3 contains 14 residues. Losses at the gene ends were 6 bases for V and 3 bases for J; bases not matched to a gene: 7.

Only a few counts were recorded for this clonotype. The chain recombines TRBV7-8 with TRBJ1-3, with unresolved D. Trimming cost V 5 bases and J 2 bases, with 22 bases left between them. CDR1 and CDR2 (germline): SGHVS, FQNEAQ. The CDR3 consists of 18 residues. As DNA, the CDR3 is TGTGCCAGCAGCCCTGTACTGCGCAGTCTAGGCGCTGGAAACACCATATATTTT. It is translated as CASSPVLRSLGAGNTIYF.

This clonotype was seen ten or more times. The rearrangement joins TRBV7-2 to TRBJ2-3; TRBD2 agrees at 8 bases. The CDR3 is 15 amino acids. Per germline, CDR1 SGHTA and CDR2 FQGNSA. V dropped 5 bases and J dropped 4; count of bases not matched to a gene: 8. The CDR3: CASSSPGGRSDTQYF. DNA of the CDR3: TGTGCCAGCAGCAGCCCGGGGGGGAGATCAGATACGCAGTATTTT.

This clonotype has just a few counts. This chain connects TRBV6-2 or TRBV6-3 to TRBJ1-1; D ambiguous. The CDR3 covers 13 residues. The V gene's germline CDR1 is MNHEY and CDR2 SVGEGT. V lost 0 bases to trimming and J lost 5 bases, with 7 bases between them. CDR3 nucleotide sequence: TGTGCCAGCAGTTACTCCTGGGATACTGAAGCTTTCTTT. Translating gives CASSYSWDTEAFF.

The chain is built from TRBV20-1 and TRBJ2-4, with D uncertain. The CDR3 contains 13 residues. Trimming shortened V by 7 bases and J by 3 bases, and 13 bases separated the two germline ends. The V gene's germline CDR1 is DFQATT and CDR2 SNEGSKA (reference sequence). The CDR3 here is CSEHGDGKNIQYF. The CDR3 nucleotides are TGCAGTGAGCATGGGGATGGCAAAAACATTCAGTACTTC.

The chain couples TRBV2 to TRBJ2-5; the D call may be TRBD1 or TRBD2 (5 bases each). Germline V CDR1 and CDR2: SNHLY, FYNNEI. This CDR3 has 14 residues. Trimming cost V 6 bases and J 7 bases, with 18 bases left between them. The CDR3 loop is CASRDRDGPGTQYF. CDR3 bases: TGTGCCAGCAGAGACCGGGACGGCCCGGGGACCCAGTACTTC.

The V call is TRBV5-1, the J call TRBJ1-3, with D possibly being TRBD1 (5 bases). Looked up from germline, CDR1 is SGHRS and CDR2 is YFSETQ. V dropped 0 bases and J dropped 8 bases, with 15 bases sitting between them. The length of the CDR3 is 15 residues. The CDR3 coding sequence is TGCGCCAGCAGCTTGGCCGCAAGGCCGGGGGACACCATATATTTT. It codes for CASSLAARPGDTIYF.